This TCR beta chain was sequenced in a study of cytomegalovirus exposure and HLA in healthy donors. Study overall: HLA-typed donors contributed around 88 million unique TCRs, which were held in an early data release.

This CDR3 is built from 14 residues. Trimming removed 4 bases at V and 5 bases at J, with 15 bases between. Per the germline V gene, CDR1 is SGHKS and CDR2 is YYEKEE (reference sequence). The study ran its PCR with 60 Vbeta and 13 Jbeta primers. Using immunoSEQ multiplex PCR, the repertoire was profiled, and TCRdb retains in-frame clones only, with some absent. The profile shows 120,000 or so clones, more than 15% of them singletons. This clone has just a few counts. This chain links TRBV5-5 with TRBJ2-5, with D possibly matching TRBD2 (6 bases). This clonotype originated in a female donor in good health and CMV-seropositive. Sequenced input: PBMCs. The DNA for the CDR3 is TGTGCCAGCAGCCGGCGGGACGGTCGGGAGACCCAGTACTTC. Translation gives CASSRRDGRETQYF.